Shown below are 7 T cell receptor beta chains from a single sample sequenced in a study of blood T cells in healthy people across ages. Through a sample-barcoded 5' primer and a J-beta primer mix, a second PCR was run for 7 to 11 cycles. TCRdb re-derived calls from the 5' RACE reads in MiXCR, one entry per CDR3 protein. The sample consists of fewer than 2 million distinct CDR3 sequences, 35% to 50% of them appearing once. The sequencing sample was made of blood. The receptors shown here come from a human donor in good health.

There are a few counts of this clonotype. The J gene is TRBJ2-6, the V gene TRBV5-5, with TRBD2 identical over 11 bases. Looked up from germline, CDR1 is SGHKS and CDR2 is YYEKEE (reference sequence). V shed 5 bases and J 1 base; nucleotides not matched to a gene: 8. There are 18 residues in the CDR3. The CDR3 DNA reads TGTGCCAGCAGTCTCGTCCTAGCGGGGGGATCTGGGGCCAACGTCCTGACTTTC. Residues: CASSLVLAGGSGANVLTF.

This clonotype was seen more than once but under ten times. The chain recombines TRBV9 with TRBJ2-7; maybe TRBD1 (6 bases). Trimming removed 0 bases from V and 5 bases from J, with 12 bases in between. This CDR3 region has 14 residues. Germline V gene data show CDR1 as SGDLS and CDR2 as YYNGEE. CDR3 coding DNA: TGTGCCAGCAGCGTAGGGGGGCTACCTAACGAGCAGTACTTC. Translating gives CASSVGGLPNEQYF.

This clonotype was recorded once. This chain links TRBV20-1 with TRBJ2-5; D is unclear. Germline V gives CDR1 DFQATT, CDR2 SNEGSKA (reference sequence). V was pared by 3 bases and J by 3 bases, with 11 bases between. The CDR3 has 13 residues. The CDR3: CSASSRAKETQYF. CDR3 bases: TGCAGTGCTAGTAGTAGGGCAAAAGAGACCCAGTACTTC.

In this sample, this clonotype turned up many times. The chain links TRBV5-1 to TRBJ2-3, with unresolved D. Germline CDR1 SGHRS, CDR2 YFSETQ. V gave up 4 bases and J gave up 0 bases, with 12 bases separating them. The CDR3 sequence is 15 residues long. CDR3: CASSPWTHSTDTQYF. CDR3 DNA: TGCGCCAGCAGCCCCTGGACGCACAGCACAGATACGCAGTATTTT.

The chain joins TRBV7-2 to TRBJ1-2; D is perhaps TRBD1 (5 bases). The length of the CDR3 is 14 residues. V was cut by 1 base and J by 8 bases, with 14 bases left in between. Germline-derived CDR1 and CDR2 are SGHTA and FQGNSA. The CDR3 protein is CASSLGLVGTGYTF. The DNA of the CDR3 is TGTGCCAGCAGCTTAGGACTAGTGGGGACCGGCTACACCTTC.

The count of this clonotype is one. The chain is built from TRBV7-2 and TRBJ1-2; a weak D match, TRBD1 (5 bases). The CDR3 consists of 14 residues. In germline, CDR1 is SGHTA, CDR2 FQGNSA. V was trimmed by 3 bases and J by 4 bases, leaving 12 bases between them. The CDR3 region has the DNA TGTGCCAGCAGCTTTCAGGGTGAGAGCTATGGCTACACCTTC. This gives the protein CASSFQGESYGYTF.

This clonotype was seen only a few times. The rearrangement joins TRBV20-1 to TRBJ1-5; D not certain. Germline CDR1 is DFQATT and CDR2 is SNEGSKA (reference sequence). Trimming took 0 bases from V and 6 from J, leaving 9 bases between them. This CDR3 is built from 13 residues. The chain's CDR3 is CSARDRSFQPQHF. The DNA for the CDR3 is TGCAGTGCTAGAGATCGGAGTTTTCAGCCCCAGCATTTT.